The clone carrying this T cell receptor beta chain was detected ten times or more. The antigen is undetermined. The data were obtained in a study of CD8 T cells in ankylosing spondylitis. Findings of the study overall: A motif of 8 or 9 highly homologous TCR beta variants was seen as apparently characteristic of ankylosing spondylitis blood.

V was trimmed by 5 bases and J by 8 bases, leaving 15 bases between them. The CDR3 runs 13 residues. With molecular barcodes, quantitative 5'-RACE was used to make the TCR beta libraries. TCRdb itself ran the 5' RACE reads through MiXCR, one entry per CDR3 protein. Altogether 650,000 to 800,000 distinct CDR3 sequences are present, around a fifth being singletons, with the ten largest covering 15% to 20%. The chain has TRBV12-3 or TRBV12-4 and TRBJ1-2, with unresolved D. This sequence originates from a male donor with ankylosing spondylitis. The sequenced sample was blood, either unsorted or a sorted T cell fraction (not recorded which). Here the CDR3 reads CASSPDRGHGYTF. As DNA, the CDR3 is TGTGCCAGCAGTCCTGATCGAGGGCACGGCTACACCTTC.